This paragraph reports one T cell receptor (beta chain). This entry comes from a study of CD8+ T cells in alopecia areata. The germline gives CDR1 SQVTM, CDR2 ANQGSEA. CDR3 length equals 13 residues. The V and J ends lost 3 bases and 2 bases respectively, with 11 bases between them. Isolated RNA was reverse transcribed into cDNA used as the sequencing template. TCRdb's table, derived via immunoSEQ multiplex PCR, lists solely in-frame clones and lacks some. Of 95,000 to 150,000 clones in the sample, roughly 50% were seen once. Specimen: NKG2D-low CD8+ T cells sorted from blood. The chain has TRBV29-1 and TRBJ2-7; perhaps TRBD2 as D (5 bases). The clonotype was recovered from a human donor with alopecia areata. The CDR3 bases are TGCAGCGTTGAGAAGAACGGGACCTACGAGCAGTACTTC. Amino acids: CSVEKNGTYEQYF.